The clone carrying this T cell receptor (beta chain) was detected many times. What it binds is unknown. The CDR3 has 18 residues. Trimming took 0 bases from V and 2 from J; bases not matched to a gene: 10. Germline V gene data show CDR1 as SGHRS and CDR2 as YFSETQ. Per the original methods: For papillary thyroid cancer, a distant-metastasis classifier was constructed from CDR3 differences observed across clinicopathological groups. TCRdb recomputed clones from the PCR reads via MiXCR. Here the V and J calls rest on TCRdb's processing, not on the authors' analysis. The sample has tens of thousands of clones, approximately 20% seen once; the top ten hold over 3%. These data belong to a study of metastatic and nonmetastatic thyroid tumors. Study-wide background: Samples came from malignant and benign thyroid patients, and repertoires were compared across blood and tumor or nodule tissue. Study-wide points: When malignant thyroid tumors were compared with benign nodules, TCR beta diversity was reportedly significantly higher in the malignant tumors. This held in both blood and tumor samples.

There were no patients who had received any treatment before thyroid surgery. Sequenced: blood. V usage is TRBV5-1 and J usage is TRBJ2-3; 9 nucleotides align to TRBD2. This receptor was obtained from a male donor with papillary thyroid cancer or a benign thyroid nodule (not recorded which). Some clones in this sample may be carry-over from other donors' samples. The CDR3 loop is CASSLDSLAGAFTDTQYF. CDR3 sequence (DNA): TGCGCCAGCAGCTTGGATTCCTTAGCGGGGGCCTTCACAGATACGCAGTATTTT.